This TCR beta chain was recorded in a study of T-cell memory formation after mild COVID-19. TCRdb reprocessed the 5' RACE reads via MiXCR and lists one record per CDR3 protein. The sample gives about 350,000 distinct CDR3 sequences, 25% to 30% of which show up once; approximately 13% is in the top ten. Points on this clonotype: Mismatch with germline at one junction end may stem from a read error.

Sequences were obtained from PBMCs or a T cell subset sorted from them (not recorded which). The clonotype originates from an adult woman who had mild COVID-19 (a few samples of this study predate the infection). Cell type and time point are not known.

The CDR3 region is CAISHGTGESEQYF. The CDR3 nucleotides are TGTGCCATCTCACACGGGACAGGTGAATCAGAGCAGTACTTC. The chain combines TRBV18 with TRBJ2-7, with 8 bases lining up with TRBD1. The CDR3 totals 14 residues. Germline CDR1 is KGHSH and CDR2 is LQKENI.